Presented here are 12 T cell receptor beta chains from one specimen sequenced in a study of pediatric ulcerative colitis. One to two pinch biopsies were taken from the rectum during colonoscopy. Measured with immunoSEQ multiplex PCR; TCRdb has only the in-frame clones, and not every one. The table includes tens of thousands of clones, about 80% detected once. The specimen sequenced was gut tissue. Every receptor here comes from a boy younger than 18 with moderate ulcerative colitis.

The chain's CDR3 is CASRGQVLEAFF. In DNA form, the CDR3 reads TGTGCCAGCAGAGGACAGGTCCTTGAAGCTTTCTTT. The V gene is TRBV6-1, the J gene TRBJ1-1; TRBD1 matches 7 bases. Germline V gives CDR1 MNHNS, CDR2 SASEGT. V dropped 6 bases and J dropped 7; count of bases not matched to a gene: 5. The CDR3 spans 12 residues.

The gene calls are TRBV20-1 and TRBJ2-1; D not certain. CDR3 size: 11 residues. V was trimmed by 5 bases and J by 9 bases, leaving 11 bases between them. Germline V lookup: CDR1 DFQATT, CDR2 SNEGSKA (reference sequence). This CDR3 reads CSAEKWGEQFF. The CDR3 nucleotides read TGCAGTGCTGAGAAGTGGGGTGAGCAGTTCTTC.

This clone was counted a few times. The chain uses TRBV28 and TRBJ1-2; no reliable D call. The length of the CDR3 is 11 residues. Between the trimmed V and J ends, which lost 4 bases and 5 bases, there was a span of 5 bases. The V gene's germline CDR1 is MDHEN and CDR2 SYDVKM. This CDR3 is CASSYGYGYTF. The CDR3 DNA sequence: TGTGCCAGCAGTTACGGGTATGGCTACACCTTC.

The V call is TRBV6-5, the J call TRBJ2-7; no clear D gene. Trimming took off 6 bases at V and 9 bases at J, with 18 bases between the two ends. Germline CDR1 MNHEY, CDR2 SVGAGI. The CDR3 length is 13 residues. The CDR3 spells CASSSRPNFAQYF. The CDR3 coding sequence is TGTGCCAGCAGCTCGCGACCAAATTTCGCGCAGTACTTC.

V usage is TRBV18 and J usage is TRBJ2-1; D uncertain. This CDR3 contains 17 residues. Trimming removed 0 bases from V and 4 bases from J, with 16 bases in between. Germline-derived CDR1 and CDR2 are KGHSH and LQKENI. In nucleotides, the CDR3 is TGTGCCAGCTCACCACCGGTCGGATTAGGAGATTACAATGAGCAGTTCTTC. Translation gives CASSPPVGLGDYNEQFF.

The V and J genes are TRBV6-6 and TRBJ1-4, with no clear D. Germline V lookup: CDR1 MNHNY, CDR2 SVGAGI (reference sequence). V dropped 6 bases and J dropped 0 bases, with 14 bases sitting between them. The CDR3 is 16 amino acids. The CDR3 region has the DNA TGTGCCAGCAGACCCACCACCGGGGCAACTAATGAAAAACTGTTTTTT. This sequence encodes CASRPTTGATNEKLFF.

This clone was found a few times. V gene TRBV5-1 combines with J gene TRBJ1-2; 9 bases line up with TRBD1. The CDR3 covers 15 residues. V was pared by 4 bases and J by 4 bases, with 8 bases of the junction left unmatched. Per the germline V gene, CDR1 is SGHRS and CDR2 is YFSETQ. CDR3 protein: CASSTVLDRGYGYTF. The CDR3, as DNA: TGCGCCAGCAGCACGGTTTTGGACAGGGGCTATGGCTACACCTTC.

V and J are TRBV2 and TRBJ1-6, with D perhaps TRBD1 (6 bases). This CDR3 is 15 amino acids long. Germline CDR1 SNHLY, CDR2 FYNNEI. Trimming took off 5 bases at V and 7 bases at J, with 15 bases between the two ends. The CDR3 coding sequence is TGTGCCAGCAGTTCCGACAGGCTCTTCAATTCACCCCTCCACTTT. This encodes CASSSDRLFNSPLHF. The full variable domain, with the rest looked up from reference TRBV2 and TRBJ1-6, is EPEVTQTPSHQVTQMGQEVILRCVPISNHLYFYWYRQILGQKVEFLVSFYNNEISEKSEIFDDQFSVERPDGSNFTLKIRSTKLEDSAMYFCASSSDRLFNSPLHFGNGTRLTVT.

The chain links TRBV5-1 to TRBJ1-2, with TRBD1 matching 7 bases. Germline V gene lookup returns CDR1 SGHRS and CDR2 YFSETQ. The CDR3 runs to 14 residues. The J segment lost 4 bases and the V segment lost 4 bases, leaving 7 bases of the junction unmatched. For the CDR3, the DNA is TGCGCCAGCAGCCTGGACAGGCAGGTCTATGGCTACACCTTC. The encoded protein is CASSLDRQVYGYTF.

The chain links TRBV10-2 to TRBJ2-2; D tentatively fits TRBD1 or TRBD2 (5 bases each). Germline values: CDR1 WSHSY, CDR2 SAAADI. The CDR3 consists of 15 residues. Trimming cost V 5 bases and J 5 bases, with 15 bases left between them. DNA of the CDR3: TGCGCCAGCAGTAGGGAGACAGTGGGGACCGGGGAGCTGTTTTTT. This translates into CASSRETVGTGELFF.

V gene TRBV7-2 combines with J gene TRBJ1-2; 7 nucleotides match TRBD1. Per the germline V gene, CDR1 is SGHTA and CDR2 is FQGNSA. The CDR3 length is 15 residues. The trim removed 1 base at V and 4 bases at J, leaving 6 bases unmatched. CDR3 in DNA: TGTGCCAGCAGCTTAGAGGGGGCGGGAAGCTATGGCTACACCTTC. Translated: CASSLEGAGSYGYTF.

V gene TRBV13 combines with J gene TRBJ1-1; 11 bases map to TRBD1. The germline CDR1 and CDR2 sequences are PRHDT and FYEKMQ (reference sequence). V was clipped by 1 base and J by 4 bases; unmatched bases: 5. This CDR3 spans 16 amino acids. The CDR3 loop reads CASSLDPGTGGTEAFF. The CDR3 nucleotides read TGTGCCAGCAGCTTAGATCCCGGGACAGGGGGCACTGAAGCTTTCTTT.